The rows below give T cell receptor beta chains drawn from one sample of a study of T cell responses to AZD1222 COVID-19 vaccine. Clones were read by immunoSEQ multiplex PCR, and TCRdb kept only the in-frame ones, dropping some. The table shows tens of thousands of clones, with about 88% occurring only once. The material was peripheral blood, obtained 28 days after the second AZD1222 dose. The receptors originated from an adult who received the AZD1222 COVID-19 vaccine. Both conserved end residues are trimmed from each CDR3. Fields, in order: J gene, V gene, CDR3 protein.

TRBJ2-3,TRBV10-3,AIRTTGIDTQY
TRBJ1-4,TRBV29-1,SVALGSEKLF
TRBJ2-1,TRBV29-1,SVVIAGGSYNEQF
TRBJ1-3,TRBV18,ASSQGVLSGNTIY
TRBJ2-2,TRBV7-9,ASSLVVANTGELF
TRBJ1-5,TRBV7-2,ASSLASQNSNQPQH
TRBJ1-5,TRBV15,ATSGDRGSNQPQH
TRBJ1-4,TRBV18,ASSPLEGEKLF
TRBJ2-3,TRBV2,ASKEGTDTQY
TRBJ2-7,TRBV18,ASSPLRTVYEQY
TRBJ1-2,TRBV7-2,ASSYQGDYGYT
TRBJ2-2,TRBV12-3/TRBV12-4,ASTPTPTGELF
TRBJ2-1,TRBV9,ASSVVGWSSYNEQF
TRBJ2-5,TRBV13,ASSVGNQETQY
TRBJ1-5,TRBV9,ASSVDPNQPQH
TRBJ1-1,TRBV29-1,SVDGGNTEAF
TRBJ1-1,TRBV19,ASRRAPTEAF
TRBJ2-3,TRBV7-9,ASSNTGVADTQY
TRBJ2-5,TRBV7-9,ASSLLAGGETQY
TRBJ1-5,TRBV27,ASSLSFRGVGQPQH
TRBJ2-3,TRBV24-1,ATSEWGTGGGTDTQY
TRBJ2-5,TRBV7-3,ASSPTVGGVGETQY
TRBJ2-1,TRBV6-2/TRBV6-3,ASSTSSPSRGGEQF
TRBJ1-2,TRBV28,ASSLGTRLGYT
TRBJ1-5,TRBV10-3,AISGGNQPQH
TRBJ2-3,TRBV2,ASSSGLGTDTQY
TRBJ2-2,TRBV11-3,ASRQSGASKLF
TRBJ2-7,TRBV7-2,ASSDRRSSYEQY
TRBJ1-2,TRBV7-2,ASSSSGQVYGYT
TRBJ2-5,TRBV3-1/TRBV3-2,ASSQDGGGQETQY
TRBJ1-2,TRBV5-1,ASSWDRGGYT
TRBJ2-1,TRBV7-8,ASSKSGVYNEQF
TRBJ2-1,TRBV11-3,ASSSLTGIVGGPANEQF
TRBJ1-5,TRBV5-1,ASSPQGGPVQPQH
TRBJ1-3,TRBV4-2,ASSQITLGAERNTIY
TRBJ2-4,TRBV27,ASSSGRAKNIQY
TRBJ1-5,TRBV13,ASSFPPQGGGNQPQH
TRBJ2-3,TRBV5-1,ASSSQGLESTDTQY
TRBJ1-5,TRBV28,ASIDGGYQPQH
TRBJ2-7,TRBV7-2,ASSAGTGGLYEQY
TRBJ2-5,TRBV5-1,ASSLDGTGQETQY
TRBJ1-1,TRBV28,ASSPHDRGYTEAF
TRBJ2-2,TRBV9,ASSGGGENGELF
TRBJ1-3,TRBV3-1/TRBV3-2,ASSQAGHNRNTIY
TRBJ2-5,TRBV18,ASSPKETQY
TRBJ1-2,TRBV24-1,ATSASGAGYGYT
TRBJ1-4,TRBV7-9,ASSDLSGYNEKLF
TRBJ1-6,TRBV7-3,ASSLDTDFSPLH
TRBJ1-5,TRBV24-1,ATHETGGQPQH
TRBJ2-2,TRBV11-2,ASSPAQGPTGELF
TRBJ2-7,TRBV18,ASSPRSGYEQY
TRBJ1-2,TRBV5-5,ASSLALGGDT
TRBJ2-1,TRBV18,ASSLRSGRPSGVYYNEQF
TRBJ1-6,TRBV7-6,ASSLLGAGNSPLH
TRBJ2-7,TRBV7-9,ATRAQPSPGYEQY